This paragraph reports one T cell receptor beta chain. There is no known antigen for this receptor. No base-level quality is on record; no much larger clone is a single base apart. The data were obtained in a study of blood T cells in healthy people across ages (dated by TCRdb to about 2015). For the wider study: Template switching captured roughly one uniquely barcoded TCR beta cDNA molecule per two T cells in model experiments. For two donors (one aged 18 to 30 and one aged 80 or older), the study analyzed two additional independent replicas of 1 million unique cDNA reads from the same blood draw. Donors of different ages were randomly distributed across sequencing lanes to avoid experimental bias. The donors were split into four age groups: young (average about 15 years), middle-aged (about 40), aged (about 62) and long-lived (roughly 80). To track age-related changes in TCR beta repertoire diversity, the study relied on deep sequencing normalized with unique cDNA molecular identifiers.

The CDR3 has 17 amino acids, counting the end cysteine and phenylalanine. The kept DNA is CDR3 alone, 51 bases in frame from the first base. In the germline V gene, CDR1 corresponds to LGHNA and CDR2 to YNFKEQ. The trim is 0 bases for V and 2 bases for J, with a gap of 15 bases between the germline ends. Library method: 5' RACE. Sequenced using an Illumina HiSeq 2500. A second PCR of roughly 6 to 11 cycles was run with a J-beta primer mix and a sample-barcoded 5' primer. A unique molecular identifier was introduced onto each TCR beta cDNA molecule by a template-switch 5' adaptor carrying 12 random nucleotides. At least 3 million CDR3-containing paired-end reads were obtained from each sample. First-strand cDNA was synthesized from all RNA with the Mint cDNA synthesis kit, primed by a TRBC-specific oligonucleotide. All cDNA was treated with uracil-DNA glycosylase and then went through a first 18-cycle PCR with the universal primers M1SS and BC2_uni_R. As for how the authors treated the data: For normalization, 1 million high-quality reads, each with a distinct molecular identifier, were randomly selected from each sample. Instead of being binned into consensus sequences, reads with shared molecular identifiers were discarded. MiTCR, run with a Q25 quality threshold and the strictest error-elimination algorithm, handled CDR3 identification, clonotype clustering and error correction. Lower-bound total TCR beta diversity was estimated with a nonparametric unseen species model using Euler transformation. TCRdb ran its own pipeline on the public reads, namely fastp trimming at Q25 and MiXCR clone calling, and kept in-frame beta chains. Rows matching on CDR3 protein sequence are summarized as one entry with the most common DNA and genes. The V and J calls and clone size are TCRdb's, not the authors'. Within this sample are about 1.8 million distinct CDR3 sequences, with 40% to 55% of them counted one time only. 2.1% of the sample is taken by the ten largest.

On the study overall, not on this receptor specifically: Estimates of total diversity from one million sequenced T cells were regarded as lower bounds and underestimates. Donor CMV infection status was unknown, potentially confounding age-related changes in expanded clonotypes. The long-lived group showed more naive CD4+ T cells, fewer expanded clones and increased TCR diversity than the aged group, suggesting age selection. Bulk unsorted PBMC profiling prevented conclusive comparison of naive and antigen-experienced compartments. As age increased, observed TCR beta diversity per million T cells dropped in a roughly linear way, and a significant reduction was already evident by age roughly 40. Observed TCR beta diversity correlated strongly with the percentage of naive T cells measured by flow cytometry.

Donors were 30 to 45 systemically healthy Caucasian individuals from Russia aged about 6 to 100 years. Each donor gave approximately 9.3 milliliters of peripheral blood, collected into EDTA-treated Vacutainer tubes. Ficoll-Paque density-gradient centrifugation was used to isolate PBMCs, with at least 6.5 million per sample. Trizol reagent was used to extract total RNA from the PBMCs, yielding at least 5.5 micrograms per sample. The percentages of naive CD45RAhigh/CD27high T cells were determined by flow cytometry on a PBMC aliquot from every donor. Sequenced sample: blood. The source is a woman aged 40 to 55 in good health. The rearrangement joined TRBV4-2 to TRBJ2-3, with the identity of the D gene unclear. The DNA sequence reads TGTGCCAGCAGCCAAGAGATCAGCAGCATCCCCACAGATACGCAGTATTTT. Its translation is CASSQEISSIPTDTQYF.